Shown below are 2 T cell receptor beta chains from a single sample sequenced in a study of cytomegalovirus exposure and HLA in healthy donors (dated by TCRdb to the late 2010s). The library relied on the immunoSEQ multiplex PCR assay. A mixture of 60 forward primers for TCR Vbeta segments and 13 reverse primers for TCR Jbeta segments was used in the multiplex PCR. As stored in TCRdb, this immuneACCESS dataset retains in-frame rearrangements with V and J assigned. A fraction of the clones does not appear; measured against another copy, unresolved V genes explain less than half of the discrepancy, and the remainder lacks a known reason. This sample lists 100,000 to 150,000 clones; 75% to 85% were detected once. The ten largest clones capture 1% to 1.5% of the sample. Sequenced: PBMCs. The receptors were gathered from a girl aged 2 to 9 in good health and CMV-seronegative.

This clone was seen only a few times. This chain links TRBV7-9 with TRBJ2-1, with 7 bases fitting TRBD2. Germline V CDR1 and CDR2: SEHNR, FQNEAQ (reference sequence). The V and J ends lost 2 bases and 6 bases, in that order; junction bases with no gene match: 10. The CDR3 runs 16 residues. Here the CDR3 DNA reads TGTGCCAGCAGCTTATACTTGCGGGAGCAGGGCAATGAGCAGTTCTTC. Amino acids: CASSLYLREQGNEQFF.

The chain links TRBV9 to TRBJ1-1; perhaps TRBD1 as D (5 bases). The CDR3 spans 18 residues. V was pared by 4 bases and J by 6 bases, with 28 bases between. From germline, CDR1 is SGDLS and CDR2 YYNGEE. The CDR3 region is CASSSRMGGIPPQAEAFF. For the CDR3, the DNA is TGTGCCAGCAGCTCCCGGATGGGGGGGATCCCGCCTCAGGCTGAAGCTTTCTTT.